The 14 T cell receptor beta chains in this list originate from one sample, sequenced in a study of T cell responses to AZD1222 COVID-19 vaccine. Method: immunoSEQ multiplex PCR; TCRdb's copy keeps in-frame clones and lacks some. The sample holds 60,000 to 80,000 clones, approximately 90% seen once. This specimen was peripheral blood, taken on day 0 of AZD1222 vaccination. The receptors shown here come from an adult in good health.

The V and J genes are TRBV5-1 and TRBJ2-1; no reliable D call. The CDR3 loop spans 11 amino acids. Germline-derived CDR1 and CDR2 are SGHRS and YFSETQ. The V and J ends lost 5 bases and 6 bases respectively, with 6 bases between them. CDR3 nucleotides: TGCGCCAGCAGTCGGGTCAATGAGCAGTTCTTC. This codes for CASSRVNEQFF.

This rearrangement joins TRBV6-6 to TRBJ1-1; 8 bases agree with TRBD1. The CDR3 length is 14 residues. The V gene end was trimmed by 6 bases and the J gene end by 4 bases; junction bases not matched to a gene: 7. From germline, CDR1 is MNHNY and CDR2 SVGAGI (reference sequence). The CDR3 loop is CASRVHTGGTEAFF. CDR3 in DNA: TGTGCCAGCAGGGTACACACAGGGGGCACTGAAGCTTTCTTT.

This clone has a single count. The CDR3 does not end in the conserved phenylalanine or tryptophan, so this is likely a read error. No DNA is shown, since the ends of the CDR3 on it are uncertain; the CDR3 is the one TCRdb lists. The chain joins TRBV9 to TRBJ2-7; the table calls TRBD1, which could not be checked here. The CDR3 has 10 amino acids, counting both end residues. Germline CDR1 and CDR2: SGDLS and YYNGEE. The CDR3 sequence: CASSEGQGER.

The chain has TRBV6-5 and TRBJ2-5; TRBD2 might be the D (6 bases). CDR1 MNHEY and CDR2 SVGAGI come from the germline V gene. This CDR3 is 15 amino acids long. The V end was cut by 6 bases, the J end by 4 bases, with 18 bases between. CDR3 sequence: CASRRAERALETQYF. The CDR3, as DNA: TGTGCCAGCAGAAGGGCCGAGCGGGCTTTAGAGACCCAGTACTTC.

This chain joins TRBV7-2 and TRBJ1-5, with TRBD1 identical over 7 bases. The V and J ends lost 4 bases and 2 bases, in that order; junction bases with no gene match: 2. The CDR3 consists of 14 residues. Germline assignment: CDR1 SGHTA and CDR2 FQGNSA. CDR3 sequence: CASSYGQGNQPQHF. The CDR3 DNA reads as TGTGCCAGCAGCTACGGACAGGGCAATCAGCCCCAGCATTTT.

The chain uses TRBV2 and TRBJ1-5, with D uncertain. This CDR3 contains 14 residues. Germline lookup yields CDR1 SNHLY and CDR2 FYNNEI. V lost 4 bases and J 3 bases, leaving 10 bases between the germline ends. DNA for the CDR3: TGTGCCAGCAGTGCCTTGGCCACCAATCAGCCCCAGCATTTT. Protein product: CASSALATNQPQHF.

The chain couples TRBV5-6 to TRBJ2-7; TRBD1 aligns across 11 bases. This CDR3 has 16 residues. Germline trimming cut 0 bases from V and 2 bases from J; bases unmatched to any gene: 4. Germline loops: CDR1 SGHDT, CDR2 YYEEEE. This chain's CDR3 is CASSLVGTGGAYEQYF. The CDR3 region has the DNA TGTGCCAGCAGCTTGGTCGGGACAGGGGGAGCCTACGAGCAGTACTTC.

This clone was seen a few times. The gene calls are TRBV19 and TRBJ2-3, with 14 bases identical to TRBD2. Germline CDR1 LNHDA, CDR2 SQIVND (reference sequence). This CDR3 comprises 18 residues. J lost 3 bases, V lost 5 bases, and 10 bases had no gene match. CDR3 in amino acids: CASSPGTSGGRGTDTQYF. DNA for the CDR3: TGTGCCAGTAGTCCCGGGACTAGCGGGGGCCGGGGAACAGATACGCAGTATTTT.

This sequence joins TRBV7-3 and TRBJ2-2; 11 bases agree with TRBD2. CDR1 is SGHTA, CDR2 FQGTGA, per germline. The CDR3 totals 17 residues. Losses at the gene ends were 0 bases for V and 3 bases for J; bases not matched to a gene: 3. CDR3 sequence reads: CASSLTTSGGYTGELFF. In nucleotides, the CDR3 is TGTGCCAGCAGCTTAACCACTAGCGGGGGATACACCGGGGAGCTGTTTTTT.

The gene calls are TRBV5-1 and TRBJ1-6; TRBD1 is a possible D gene (6 bases). The CDR3 loop spans 13 amino acids. The V and J ends lost 4 bases and 6 bases respectively, with 8 bases between them. Germline CDR1 is SGHRS and CDR2 is YFSETQ. CDR3: CASSKQGNSPLHF. Here the CDR3 DNA reads TGCGCCAGCAGCAAACAGGGTAATTCACCCCTCCACTTT.

The V gene is TRBV18, the J gene TRBJ2-3; a possible D gene is TRBD2 (6 bases). Germline V gene sequence: CDR1 KGHSH, CDR2 LQKENI. The CDR3 is 16 amino acids. The V end was cut by 1 base, the J end by 1 base, with 12 bases between. DNA of the CDR3: TGTGCCAGCTCACCACGGGCGGGGAGTGGCACAGATACGCAGTATTTT. Translated: CASSPRAGSGTDTQYF.

This clone was counted once. This sequence joins TRBV9 and TRBJ1-1, with a tentative D call TRBD1 (6 bases). The CDR3 extends over 15 amino acids. Germline V gives CDR1 SGDLS, CDR2 YYNGEE. V dropped 4 bases and J dropped 2 bases, with 15 bases sitting between them. CDR3 DNA sequence: TGTGCCAGCAGCCCCCACCAGGGGATCAACACTGAAGCTTTCTTT. Translated, it gives CASSPHQGINTEAFF.

Within the sample, this clone is medium-sized (0.01 to 0.1%). The CDR3 coding sequence is TGCAGTGTGCCGCGAGGCAGTGCAGGGGGAGAGACCCAGTACTTC. The encoded protein is CSVPRGSAGGETQYF. The chain combines TRBV29-1 with TRBJ2-5; 7 bases map to TRBD1. The CDR3 contains 15 residues. Germline CDR1 SQVTM, CDR2 ANQGSEA.

The rearrangement joins TRBV18 to TRBJ1-4, with TRBD1 matching 9 bases. The CDR3 spans 15 residues. Germline V lookup: CDR1 KGHSH, CDR2 LQKENI. V lost 4 bases and J lost 7; bases outside the gene matches: 7. The CDR3 sequence is CASSRPGQGGEKLFF. CDR3 DNA sequence: TGTGCCAGCTCACGTCCGGGACAGGGCGGTGAAAAACTGTTTTTT.